This TCR beta chain emerged from a study of T cell clonotyping in hematopoietic cell transplantation. General study results and limits: Higher Inverse Simpson Index values in graft donor and pretransplant recipient predicted broader posttransplant TCR diversity.

Data came from immunoSEQ multiplex PCR; TCRdb stores just in-frame clones and leaves some out. The sample yields approximately 12,000 clones, about 88% seen once. About this clone: The antigen is undetermined.

The sequenced sample was PBMCs, obtained 100 days after allogeneic stem cell transplant. This receptor was taken from a female patient in her 60s who had an allogeneic stem cell transplant from an unrelated donor, so the T cells may come from the graft donor. Some clones in this sample may be carry-over from other donors' samples.

CDR3 amino acids: CASSQGLYNEQFF. The CDR3 DNA reads as TGCGCCAGCAGCCAAGGCCTTTACAATGAGCAGTTCTTC. The chain joins TRBV4-3 to TRBJ2-1; D is undetermined. Per germline, CDR1 LGHNA and CDR2 YSLEER. CDR3 length: 13 amino acids. V lost 1 base and J lost 4, with 5 bases in between.